These 2 T cell receptor beta chains share one sample of origin, sequenced in a study of Graves' ophthalmopathy and Graves' hyperthyroidism. Amplification targeted the TCR beta CDR3 regions, with RNA transcripts as the source material. After a first-round RT-PCR with HTBI primers, a second-round multiplex PCR was run. TCRdb re-analysed the multiplex PCR reads in MiXCR, keeping a single row per CDR3 protein. Here the sample spans around 1,200,000 distinct CDR3 sequences, about 36% being singletons. Sequenced material: peripheral blood or thyroid tissue (not recorded which). Receptors originate from an adult man with Graves' hyperthyroidism.

The chain has TRBV7-2 and TRBJ1-6; no clear D gene. V shed 2 bases and J shed 14 bases, with 13 bases lying between them. This CDR3 comprises 13 residues. Germline-derived CDR1 and CDR2 are SGHTA and FQGNSA. The CDR3 is CASSLLLREALHF. DNA of the CDR3: TGTGCCAGCAGCTTATTGCTGCGGGAGGCCCTCCACTTT.

As to this clonotype: A much larger clone differs by one base, so this may be a read error. This rearrangement joins TRBV6-5 to TRBJ1-1; TRBD1 aligns across 8 bases. The CDR3 consists of 14 residues. V lost 6 bases, J lost 5 bases, and 8 bases stayed unmatched. The germline CDR1 and CDR2 sequences are MNHEY and SVGAGI. The CDR3 spells CASRAGGESTEAFF. Written as DNA, the CDR3 is TGTGCCAGCAGAGCAGGGGGCGAGAGTACTGAAGCTTTCTTT.